Listed below are T cell receptor beta chains from one sample, sequenced in a study of Ad26.COV2.S vaccination and SARS-CoV-2 variants. This table comes from immunoSEQ multiplex PCR, and its TCRdb copy is limited to in-frame clones, with some not included. The sample lists some 390,000 clones, approximately 91% occurring once. The sample consisted of peripheral blood, taken in a trial of Ad26.COV2.S vaccine versus placebo. The source of these receptors is a person between 18 and 60 years old who received the Ad26.COV2.S COVID-19 vaccine or a placebo. Each CDR3 is given with its conserved first and last residue. A D gene is named only where the DNA matches it firmly. Not every row has a clone size; where given, it reads once, few, many or a size class.

j_call clone_size v_call d_call cdr3_aa cdr3_nt
TRBJ1-1 . TRBV3-1/TRBV3-2 . CASSRQANTEAFF TGTGCCAGCAGCCGACAGGCCAACACTGAAGCTTTCTTT
TRBJ1-2 . TRBV30 TRBD1 CAWSAPGQGNYGYTF TGTGCCTGGAGTGCTCCGGGACAGGGAAACTATGGCTACACCTTC
TRBJ1-1 . TRBV2 . CASSESRGPTEAFF TGTGCCAGCAGTGAGTCCAGGGGCCCCACTGAAGCTTTCTTT
TRBJ2-2 . TRBV7-2 . CASSLVLGNTGELFF TGTGCCAGCAGCTTAGTACTGGGAAACACCGGGGAGCTGTTTTTT
TRBJ2-1 . TRBV12-3/TRBV12-4 . CASSWGRNEQFF TGTGCCAGCAGTTGGGGACGAAATGAGCAGTTCTTC
TRBJ2-5 . TRBV5-1 . CASSLDSDETQYF TGCGCCAGCAGCTTGGATTCGGATGAGACCCAGTACTTC
TRBJ1-2 . TRBV11-2 . CASSVGGDFYGYTF TGTGCCAGCAGCGTGGGGGGAGACTTCTATGGCTACACCTTC
TRBJ2-5 . TRBV15 . CATSRDSGVETQYF TGTGCCACCAGCAGAGATTCAGGGGTGGAGACCCAGTACTTC
TRBJ2-1 . TRBV7-2 TRBD2 CASSKRLAGRDEQFF TGTGCCAGCAGCAAACGACTAGCGGGGAGAGATGAGCAGTTCTTC
TRBJ1-1 . TRBV7-2 . CASSPRQKNTEAFF TGTGCCAGCAGCCCTCGACAGAAGAACACTGAAGCTTTCTTT
TRBJ1-2 once TRBV4-3 . CASSQGARGGPSYGYTF TGCGCCAGCAGCCAGGGGGCGAGGGGGGGCCCTAGTTATGGCTACACCTTC
TRBJ2-3 once TRBV7-2 . CASSLIGGTDTQYF TGTGCCAGCAGCTTAATCGGTGGGACAGATACGCAGTATTTT
TRBJ2-1 . TRBV27 TRBD2 CASSPGGRGARIGYEQFF TGTGCCAGCAGTCCCGGAGGGCGGGGGGCAAGGATAGGATATGAGCAGTTCTTC
TRBJ1-1 . TRBV2 TRBD1 CASARDRVSEAFF TGTGCCAGCGCTCGGGACAGGGTGTCTGAAGCTTTCTTT
TRBJ1-1 . TRBV6-1 . CASSEEGITKAFF TGTGCCAGCAGTGAGGAGGGAATCACGAAAGCTTTCTTT
TRBJ1-6 . TRBV7-9 . CASSKDSFAGSPLHF TGTGCCAGCAGCAAAGACAGTTTTGCAGGATCACCCCTCCACTTT
TRBJ2-1 . TRBV7-2 TRBD1 CASSPQSRGRINEQFF TGTGCCAGCAGCCCACAGTCCAGGGGGCGCATTAATGAGCAGTTCTTC
TRBJ2-7 . TRBV28 TRBD1 CASRTNQGAYEQYF TGTGCCAGCAGGACAAACCAGGGGGCCTACGAGCAGTACTTC
TRBJ1-1 . TRBV6-5 . CASSYSKLTEAFF TGTGCCAGCAGTTACTCGAAACTCACTGAAGCTTTCTTT
TRBJ1-5 . TRBV3-1/TRBV3-2 . CASSQGPGNGYSNQPQHF TGTGCCAGCAGCCAAGGCCCAGGGAATGGGTATAGCAATCAGCCCCAGCATTTT
TRBJ1-1 . TRBV10-1 . CASSEAGTIEAFF TGCGCCAGCTCGGAGGCCGGAACGATTGAAGCTTTCTTT
TRBJ2-7 . TRBV5-1 TRBD1 CASSSRQGAISYEQYF TGCGCCAGCAGCTCCCGACAGGGGGCGATCTCCTACGAGCAGTACTTC
TRBJ1-6 . TRBV2 . CASSGQGTYSPLHF TGTGCCAGCAGTGGGCAGGGGACTTATTCACCCCTCCACTTT
TRBJ1-2 . TRBV9 . CASSPRAQGMGYTF TGTGCCAGCAGCCCAAGGGCCCAGGGTATGGGCTACACCTTC
TRBJ2-2 . TRBV6-4 . CASSEGHTTGELFF TGTGCCAGCAGTGAGGGACATACCACCGGGGAGCTGTTTTTT
TRBJ2-2 . TRBV19 . CASSFTGELFF TGTGCCAGTAGCTTCACCGGGGAGCTGTTTTTT
TRBJ2-6 once TRBV7-9 TRBD2 CASSLTSGGTGANVLTF TGTGCCAGCAGCCTGACTAGCGGGGGAACTGGGGCCAACGTCCTGACTTTC
TRBJ2-2 . TRBV7-9 TRBD1 CASSRTRTGTGELFF TGTGCCAGCAGCCGAACCAGGACAGGCACCGGGGAGCTGTTTTTT
TRBJ2-5 . TRBV6-1 . CASSETDSSQETQYF TGTGCCAGCAGTGAAACGGACAGCTCCCAAGAGACCCAGTACTTC
TRBJ1-2 . TRBV11-2 . CASSLEVGSYGYTF TGTGCCAGCAGCTTAGAAGTAGGCAGTTATGGCTACACCTTC
TRBJ1-1 . TRBV6-5 TRBD1 CASRSVTGRTEAFF TGTGCCAGCAGGTCCGTGACAGGGAGAACTGAAGCTTTCTTT
TRBJ2-2 . TRBV6-5 . CASSNGGNTGELFF TGTGCCAGCAGTAACGGGGGGAACACCGGGGAGCTGTTTTTT
TRBJ1-1 . TRBV11-3 . CASSFPWWNTEAFF TGTGCCAGCAGCTTCCCTTGGTGGAACACTGAAGCTTTCTTT
TRBJ1-6 few TRBV7-9 . CASSWDRGSPLHF TGTGCCAGCAGCTGGGACCGGGGTTCACCCCTCCACTTT
TRBJ2-7 once TRBV10-3 TRBD1 CAISEKGQGSYEQYF TGTGCCATCAGTGAGAAGGGACAGGGGTCCTACGAGCAGTACTTC
TRBJ2-7 once TRBV3-1/TRBV3-2 . CASSQGVQGPQYF TGTGCCAGCAGCCAAGGCGTACAGGGTCCGCAGTACTTC
TRBJ2-7 . TRBV11-2 . CASASQWSSYEQYF TGTGCCAGCGCATCCCAGTGGAGCTCCTACGAGCAGTACTTC
TRBJ1-2 . TRBV9 . CASSAGWVGYTF TGTGCCAGCAGCGCCGGGTGGGTTGGCTACACCTTC
TRBJ2-2 . TRBV11-2 . CASSFGTNTGELFF TGTGCCAGCAGCTTTGGGACGAACACCGGGGAGCTGTTTTTT
TRBJ2-3 . TRBV5-1 . CASSLGGTSTDTQYF TGCGCCAGCAGCTTGGGCGGGACTAGCACAGATACGCAGTATTTT
TRBJ1-1 . TRBV5-1 . CASSMGDRDTEAFF TGCGCCAGCAGCATGGGTGACCGGGACACTGAAGCTTTCTTT
TRBJ2-5 . TRBV18 . CASSPARLQETQYF TGTGCCAGCTCACCGGCCCGGTTACAAGAGACCCAGTACTTC
TRBJ2-7 . TRBV6-1 TRBD1 CASSEAGGYRSYEQYF TGTGCCAGCAGTGAGGCAGGGGGCTATAGATCCTACGAGCAGTACTTC
TRBJ1-2 few TRBV20-1 . CSCWGADGYTF TGCTCCTGCTGGGGGGCTGACGGCTACACCTTC
TRBJ2-5 . TRBV28 . CASSLGLGLGLGVETQYF TGTGCCAGCAGTTTGGGGTTGGGACTGGGCCTGGGGGTGGAGACCCAGTACTTC
TRBJ1-2 . TRBV6-5 . CATTRDYGYTF TGTGCCACAACCCGGGACTATGGCTACACCTTC
TRBJ1-1 once TRBV3-1/TRBV3-2 TRBD1 CASRKGTGRFMNTEAFF TGTGCCAGCAGGAAAGGGACAGGTCGCTTCATGAACACTGAAGCTTTCTTT
TRBJ1-1 few TRBV12-3/TRBV12-4 . CASSQRVNTEAFF TGTGCCAGCAGTCAAAGGGTGAACACTGAAGCTTTCTTT
TRBJ2-3 . TRBV19 TRBD2 CASSMTSGGGPITDTQYF TGTGCCAGTAGTATGACTAGCGGGGGGGGCCCCATCACAGATACGCAGTATTTT
TRBJ2-3 . TRBV27 . CASSFGARSTDTQYF TGTGCCAGCAGTTTTGGGGCTAGAAGCACAGATACGCAGTATTTT
TRBJ2-7 . TRBV18 . CASSGEGGPGRLYEQYF TGTGCCAGCTCAGGGGAGGGGGGACCCGGCCGACTCTACGAGCAGTACTTC
TRBJ2-7 few TRBV2 . CASSAERGTAEQYF TGTGCCAGCAGTGCGGAGCGCGGGACTGCCGAGCAGTACTTC
TRBJ2-1 . TRBV14 . CASSQLYYNEQFF TGTGCCAGCAGCCAGCTCTACTACAATGAGCAGTTCTTC
TRBJ2-5 once TRBV24-1 . CATSDRGGRETQYF TGTGCCACCAGTGATCGCGGGGGCAGGGAGACCCAGTACTTC